One TCR beta chain is described in this entry. The table lists this clonotype with many counts. This receptor's antigen is unknown. No much larger clonotype is one base removed from it; base qualities were not supplied. The germline V gene yields SGHTA for CDR1 and FQGNSA for CDR2. The CDR3 sequence holds 13 residues, the cysteine and phenylalanine included. The kept DNA is CDR3 alone, 39 bases in frame from the first base. The junction shows trimming of 4 bases on V and 4 bases on J, and the gene matches do not reach 4 bases of it. This entry is derived from a study of response to subunit inactivated influenza vaccine listed by TCRdb under 2018. About the full investigation: Deep quantitative profiling of the T cell receptor repertoire was used in the study to follow responses to a trivalent subunit inactivated influenza vaccine. Beyond this particular receptor, the publication reports: The authors proposed that each seasonal influenza vaccination may bring in only a limited number of new T cells.

Libraries were prepared through RT-PCR. Instrument on record: Illumina HiSeq 2500. TCRdb reran the public reads through fastp at Q25 and MiXCR, keeping productive beta chains. Each entry is one CDR3 protein sequence, shown with its most common DNA and genes. A total of about 500,000 distinct CDR3 sequences appear in this sample, under 15% of them only once. Of the sample, about an eighth falls within the top ten clones. What the time point label conveys for this sample: approximately 45 days after influenza vaccine administration. The chain is made from TRBV7-2 and TRBJ2-7, with 7 junctional bases fitting TRBD2. The receptor was derived from a man aged 45-60 years who received an inactivated influenza vaccine. Donor details come from another sample of the same person, matched by shared clones. The specimen comprised PBMCs from blood, sampled around seven weeks after vaccination. The CDR3 has the sequence CASSWSGNYEQYF. The nucleotides are TGTGCCAGCAGCTGGAGCGGGAATTACGAGCAGTACTTC.